This is a list of T cell receptor beta chains from one sample in a study of response to subunit inactivated influenza vaccine. MiXCR, applied by TCRdb to the RT-PCR reads, yields one record per CDR3 protein. The table includes about 620,000 distinct CDR3 sequences, 10% to 15% detected once. Here the sequenced sample was PBMCs from blood, taken on the day of vaccination. The receptors come from a man aged 50 or older who received an inactivated influenza vaccine. Each CDR3 is given with its conserved first and last residue. The D gene is left open where the match is weak. The size of a clone is reported for some rows only, either as once, few or many, or as a class for expanded clones.

clone size: many
D gene: TRBD2
J gene: TRBJ2-3
V gene: TRBV5-1
CDR3 DNA: TGCGCCAGCAGCTTGGCTCTAGCGGGGGACACAGATACGCAGTATTTT
CDR3 protein: CASSLALAGDTDTQYF

clone size: few
D gene: NA
J gene: TRBJ2-7
V gene: TRBV9
CDR3 DNA: TGTGCCAGCAGCCCTCGCTTAGAGGCCTCCTACGAGCAGTACTTC
CDR3 protein: CASSPRLEASYEQYF

clone size: few
D gene: NA
J gene: TRBJ1-3
V gene: TRBV11-2
CDR3 DNA: TGTGCCAGCAGCTCAGGGCCTGGAAACACCATATATTTT
CDR3 protein: CASSSGPGNTIYF

clone size: many
D gene: TRBD1
J gene: TRBJ2-7
V gene: TRBV10-3
CDR3 DNA: TGTGCCATCAGTGAGTCGGGGACAGGGGGCAACGAGCAGTACTTC
CDR3 protein: CAISESGTGGNEQYF

clone size: NA
D gene: NA
J gene: TRBJ2-2
V gene: TRBV12-3/TRBV12-4
CDR3 DNA: TGTGTCAGCAGTTTACGTGGGGCGAACACCGGGGAGCTGTTTTTT
CDR3 protein: CVSSLRGANTGELFF

clone size: NA
D gene: NA
J gene: TRBJ2-7
V gene: TRBV27
CDR3 DNA: TGTGCCAGCAGTTACGGAGCGAAGGGGTACGAGCAGTACTTC
CDR3 protein: CASSYGAKGYEQYF

clone size: NA
D gene: TRBD2
J gene: TRBJ2-5
V gene: TRBV20-1
CDR3 DNA: TGCAGTGGGGTAGCGGGAGAGCCCCAAGAGACCCAGTACTTC
CDR3 protein: CSGVAGEPQETQYF

clone size: many
D gene: TRBD1
J gene: TRBJ2-7
V gene: TRBV5-1
CDR3 DNA: TGCGCCAGCAGCCAACGGACAGGGAATCTCTACGAGCAGTACTTC
CDR3 protein: CASSQRTGNLYEQYF

clone size: few
D gene: TRBD1
J gene: TRBJ2-7
V gene: TRBV12-3/TRBV12-4
CDR3 DNA: TGTGCCAGCAGTTTCGGACAGGGGGCGACAGCCTACGAGCAGTACTTC
CDR3 protein: CASSFGQGATAYEQYF

clone size: many
D gene: NA
J gene: TRBJ2-1
V gene: TRBV9
CDR3 DNA: TGTGCCAGCAGCGCCCAACCCGGGACCAATGAGCAGTTCTTC
CDR3 protein: CASSAQPGTNEQFF

clone size: few
D gene: NA
J gene: TRBJ2-1
V gene: TRBV4-1
CDR3 DNA: TGCGCCAGCAGCCAAGTCTTCACTAGGATCAATGAGCAGTTCTTC
CDR3 protein: CASSQVFTRINEQFF

clone size: NA
D gene: TRBD1
J gene: TRBJ1-2
V gene: TRBV16
CDR3 DNA: TGTGCCAGCAGCCAATCGGACGGCAGGGGGCTTGGTGGCTACACCTTC
CDR3 protein: CASSQSDGRGLGGYTF

clone size: few
D gene: NA
J gene: TRBJ2-5
V gene: TRBV6-5
CDR3 DNA: TGTGCCAGCAGTTACGGGGGAGGCTCTGAGACCCAGTACTTC
CDR3 protein: CASSYGGGSETQYF

clone size: few
D gene: NA
J gene: TRBJ2-1
V gene: TRBV28
CDR3 DNA: TGTGCCAGCAGTCGGACTCATCCGATATACAATGAGCAGTTCTTC
CDR3 protein: CASSRTHPIYNEQFF

clone size: NA
D gene: NA
J gene: TRBJ2-2
V gene: TRBV7-9
CDR3 DNA: TGTGCCAGCAGCTCCTACCGCAAGAACACCGGGGAGCTGTTTTTT
CDR3 protein: CASSSYRKNTGELFF

clone size: few
D gene: NA
J gene: TRBJ2-5
V gene: TRBV6-5
CDR3 DNA: TGTGCCAGCAGTTTACCTAGTGGGGGGCTGATAGAGACCCAGTACTTC
CDR3 protein: CASSLPSGGLIETQYF

clone size: NA
D gene: TRBD1
J gene: TRBJ2-1
V gene: TRBV7-6
CDR3 DNA: TGTGCCAGCAGCCAGGACAGGGACAATGAGCAGTTCTTC
CDR3 protein: CASSQDRDNEQFF

clone size: NA
D gene: NA
J gene: TRBJ1-5
V gene: TRBV10-3
CDR3 DNA: TGTGCCATCATGGCAGGGGGCAATCAGCCCCAGCATTTT
CDR3 protein: CAIMAGGNQPQHF